These T cell receptor beta chains were read from a single sample in a study of T cell responses to AZD1222 COVID-19 vaccine. Sequenced by immunoSEQ multiplex PCR; TCRdb stores in-frame clones only, minus some. The sample yields about 55,000 clones, roughly 87% seen once. The material was peripheral blood, obtained on day 0 of AZD1222 vaccination. The origin of the receptors is an adult in good health. Both conserved end residues are part of each CDR3. D genes are given only for firm matches. Size tells how often a clone was seen (once, few, many) or the class of an expanded clone, and some rows leave it out.

j_call | d_call | clone_size | v_call | cdr3_nt | cdr3_aa
TRBJ2-7 | TRBD2 | . | TRBV15 | TGTGCCACCAGCAGAGATGGCCTTGGGGGGGTCGAGCAGTACTTC | CATSRDGLGGVEQYF
TRBJ1-6 | TRBD1 | . | TRBV30 | TGTGCCTGGGGTCCGGGACAGGGTTTTTCACCCCTCCACTTT | CAWGPGQGFSPLHF
TRBJ2-3 | . | . | TRBV7-2 | TGTGCCAGCAGCTTAGATACAGATACGCAGTATTTT | CASSLDTDTQYF
TRBJ2-4 | TRBD2 | . | TRBV15 | TGTGCCACCAGCAGAGACCGGGGGGGCCTGGACATTCAGTACTTC | CATSRDRGGLDIQYF
TRBJ2-2 | TRBD1 | . | TRBV9 | TGTGCCAGCAGCCCCGGACAGGGGGCGATTACCGGGGAGCTGTTTTTT | CASSPGQGAITGELFF
TRBJ1-6 | . | . | TRBV28 | TGTGCCAGCAGGCCCTTGGGGGGCCTTTCACCCCTCCACTTT | CASRPLGGLSPLHF
TRBJ2-2 | . | . | TRBV5-1 | TGCGCCAGCAGCTTGGCCACCGGGACGGCTACCGGGGAGCTGTTTTTT | CASSLATGTATGELFF
TRBJ2-1 | . | . | TRBV25-1 | TGTGCCAGCAGGGGCTTAAACCAGCGGAATGAGCAGTTCTTC | CASRGLNQRNEQFF
TRBJ2-1 | . | . | TRBV6-2/TRBV6-3 | TGTGCCAGCAGTAAAAGGGGAAGTGAGCAGTTCTTC | CASSKRGSEQFF
TRBJ2-7 | TRBD1 | . | TRBV7-2 | TGTGCCAGCAGCTTAGCCCGGGACAGGGGAAGGGAGCAGTACTTC | CASSLARDRGREQYF
TRBJ1-2 | TRBD1 | . | TRBV5-8 | TGTGCCAGCAGCCCCAGGGGGCGCGATGGCTACACCTTC | CASSPRGRDGYTF
TRBJ2-7 | . | . | TRBV5-4 | TGTGCCAGCAGCCAACCGGGGCAGGCGGCCTACGAGCAGTACTTC | CASSQPGQAAYEQYF
TRBJ2-7 | TRBD1 | . | TRBV11-2 | TGTGCCAGCAGCTTATACCCCGGGACAGGGATTTTCCGCGACGAGCAGTACTTC | CASSLYPGTGIFRDEQYF
TRBJ1-6 | TRBD1 | . | TRBV5-6 | TGTGCCAGCAGCACCGGGACAGGTTCTACTTATTCACCCCTCCACTTT | CASSTGTGSTYSPLHF
TRBJ1-4 | TRBD1 | . | TRBV27 | TGTGCCAGCGGGATAATACAGGGGATAATAGAGCAACTGTTTTTT | CASGIIQGIIEQLFF
TRBJ2-7 | TRBD1 | . | TRBV13 | TGTGCCAGCAGCGCCCGGGACAGGGGACATTCCTACGAGCAGTACTTC | CASSARDRGHSYEQYF
TRBJ2-7 | . | . | TRBV7-9 | TGTGCCAGCAGCTTAGAGTGGGGCGAGCAGTACTTC | CASSLEWGEQYF
TRBJ2-7 | TRBD1 | . | TRBV5-6 | TGTGCCAGCAGCGGGGACAGGAGGACCCCCTACGAGCAGTACTTC | CASSGDRRTPYEQYF
TRBJ1-3 | . | . | TRBV5-1 | TGCGCCAGCTCGACAGCCTCGAGCTCTGGAAACACCATATATTTT | CASSTASSSGNTIYF
TRBJ2-5 | TRBD1 | . | TRBV5-1 | TGCGCCAGCAGCTTGGCGACAGGGGGGTCAGAGACCCAGTACTTC | CASSLATGGSETQYF
TRBJ1-2 | . | few | TRBV27 | TGTGCCAGCAGTTTTGGGGCAGGCTATGGCTACACCTTC | CASSFGAGYGYTF
TRBJ2-3 | . | . | TRBV5-4 | TGTGCCAGCAGCTTGGGTACTAATATGGATTCGTATTTT | CASSLGTNMDSYF
TRBJ1-2 | TRBD1 | . | TRBV7-2 | TGTGCCAGCAGCTTAGCAGGGGCTGGGGGGCAGGGGGCAGGCTACACCTTC | CASSLAGAGGQGAGYTF
TRBJ2-1 | . | . | TRBV19 | TGTGCCAGTAGTACGGCGGCAGGGAATTTTGCTTTGAATGAGCAGTTCTTC | CASSTAAGNFALNEQFF
TRBJ1-6 | . | . | TRBV5-1 | TGCGCCAGCAGCTTGGATCCCTCGGGGCTCAATTCACCCCTCCACTTT | CASSLDPSGLNSPLHF
TRBJ1-2 | . | . | TRBV12-3/TRBV12-4 | TGTGCCAGCAGTTTGGGCAGAAACTATGGCTACACCTTC | CASSLGRNYGYTF
TRBJ1-3 | . | . | TRBV11-2 | TGTGCCAGCACCGACAGGATGGGAGGAAACACCATATATTTT | CASTDRMGGNTIYF
TRBJ2-2 | . | once | TRBV27 | TGTGCCAGCAGGGACACCGGGGAGCTGTTTTTT | CASRDTGELFF
TRBJ2-1 | . | . | TRBV19 | TGTGCCAGTAGTATAGATGGGAGGACACATCTGTTCTTC | CASSIDGRTHLFF
TRBJ2-7 | . | few | TRBV3-1/TRBV3-2 | TGTGCCAGCAGCCGAATTCAGTACGAGCAGTACTTC | CASSRIQYEQYF
TRBJ2-3 | TRBD2 | . | TRBV6-4 | TGTGCCAGCAGTCCCCGGTTTAGCGGGGGATACACCCTCACAGATACGCAGTATTTT | CASSPRFSGGYTLTDTQYF
TRBJ1-2 | TRBD1 | . | TRBV7-2 | TGTGCCAGCAGCCCGGGACAGGGCTATGGCTACACCTTC | CASSPGQGYGYTF
TRBJ1-1 | TRBD1 | . | TRBV9 | TGTGCCAGCAGCGGGTGGACAGGGGTGAACACTGAAGCTTTCTTT | CASSGWTGVNTEAFF
TRBJ1-1 | . | . | TRBV12-5 | TGTGCTAGTGGTTTGGGGGGGACACCCGGAACGCGGAACACTGAAGCTTTCTTT | CASGLGGTPGTRNTEAFF
TRBJ2-2 | TRBD1 | few | TRBV24-1 | TGTGCCACCAGTGCGACAGGGGCCGGGGAGCTGTTTTTT | CATSATGAGELFF